This T cell receptor beta chain comes out of a study of monozygotic twins with inflammatory bowel disease. Findings and limits, study-wide: Patients with IBD had less TCRbeta diversity (inverse Simpson) than their healthy co-twins.

In the case of this clonotype: Its antigen is as yet unknown.

There are 15 residues in the CDR3. Germline CDR1 SEHNR, CDR2 FQNEAQ (reference sequence). Nested amplification of TCRalpha and TCRbeta cDNA involved two PCRs of 16 and 9 cycles. After re-calling the 5' RACE reads, TCRdb lists one entry per CDR3 protein, DNA absent. The table for this sample gives approximately 390,000 distinct CDR3 sequences. Sequencing was performed on blood. The receptor was derived from a human donor with ulcerative colitis or Crohn's disease, or a healthy co-twin of an affected twin (not recorded which). V usage is TRBV7-9 and J usage is TRBJ2-2. This chain's CDR3 is CASSRSGVDTGELFF.